The 17 T cell receptor beta chains presented below share a single source sample, sequenced in a study of human T cells and chemical hapten exposure. Time point of the sample: patch test 3, about 24 weeks after DPC sensitization. Treatment described: therapeutic diphenylcyclopropenone sensitization with weekly scalp DPC. MiXCR, run by TCRdb on the RACE reads, gives a single entry per CDR3 protein. The top ten clones hold 0.8% to 1.2% of a sample with 80,000 to 100,000 distinct CDR3 sequences, roughly 10% of them seen once. The sample consisted of whole blood, taken in connection with sensitization to the hapten diphenylcyclopropenone (DPC). Receptor source: a woman younger than 45 with alopecia areata. Some clones in this sample may be carry-over from other donors' samples.

The table lists this clonotype with a few counts. V and J are TRBV24-1 and TRBJ2-5, with 8 bases matching TRBD1. The CDR3 has 16 residues. V dropped 4 bases and J dropped 2; count of bases not matched to a gene: 8. CDR1 is KGHDR and CDR2 is SFDVKD in the germline V gene. CDR3 residues: CATSEQQGGRQETQYF. CDR3 bases: TGTGCCACCAGTGAACAACAGGGGGGTCGGCAAGAGACCCAGTACTTC.

This clonotype appeared once. The genes are TRBV25-1 and TRBJ1-5; 7 positions agree with TRBD1. The CDR3 has 13 residues. With V trimmed by 3 bases and J by 7 bases, 3 bases remained unmatched. Germline V gene lookup returns CDR1 MGHDK and CDR2 SYGVNS. DNA for the CDR3: TGTGCCAGCAGTGAGACAGGGTACCAGCCCCAGCATTTT. As protein: CASSETGYQPQHF.

This clonotype was seen ten or more times. The chain employs TRBV18 and TRBJ1-4; TRBD1 agrees at 7 bases. The CDR3 totals 15 residues. Trimming took 3 bases from V and 6 from J; bases not matched to a gene: 7. Germline CDR1 KGHSH, CDR2 LQKENI. CDR3 sequence reads: CASSPDRVRDEKLFF. The CDR3 bases are TGTGCCAGCTCACCTGACAGGGTGCGGGATGAAAAACTGTTTTTT.

This chain links TRBV2 with TRBJ1-1; D unclear. The V gene's germline CDR1 is SNHLY and CDR2 FYNNEI. This CDR3 spans 11 amino acids. Trimming shortened V by 10 bases and J by 4 bases, and 10 bases separated the two germline ends. The CDR3 loop is CATTKLTEAFF. In DNA form, the CDR3 reads TGTGCCACCACAAAGCTCACTGAAGCTTTCTTT.

This clonotype showed up many times. In nucleotides, the CDR3 is TGCGCCAGCAGCTTCGGGACTTCCCAAGAGACCCAGTACTTC. Protein product: CASSFGTSQETQYF. The chain combines TRBV5-1 with TRBJ2-5; D is possibly TRBD2 (6 bases). Deletions cut 2 bases from V and 1 base from J, with 9 bases between. The CDR3 has 14 residues. Germline assignment: CDR1 SGHRS and CDR2 YFSETQ.

A remark on this clonotype: One end of the junction fails to match germline, which may point to a read error. The J gene is TRBJ1-3, the V gene TRBV20-1; D gene uncertain. Germline lookup yields CDR1 DFQATT and CDR2 SNEGSKA (reference sequence). This CDR3 is 12 amino acids long. CDR3 bases: TGCAGTGCTAGGACGCCGGGAAACACCGTATATTTT. Translating it yields CSARTPGNTVYF.

In the case of this clonotype: This may come from a read error, since a much larger clone is one base off. Likely a read error: the CDR3 ends without its conserved phenylalanine or tryptophan. The CDR3 nucleotides read TGTGCCAGCAGTCAGGGGCTGGGTGTCACTGAAGCTTTCCTT. Its translation: CASSQGLGVTEAFL. The rearrangement joins TRBV12-3 or TRBV12-4 to TRBJ1-1; TRBD1 is a possible D gene (6 bases). The V gene lost 5 bases and the J gene lost 4 bases, with 14 bases spanning the gap. The CDR3 is 14 amino acids.

The chain is built from TRBV27 and TRBJ2-1; no reliable D call. With 2 bases removed from V and 10 bases from J, the gap between germline ends came to 15 bases. The CDR3 has 14 amino acids. From germline, CDR1 is MNHEY and CDR2 SMNVEV (reference sequence). The CDR3 DNA follows: TGTGCCAGCAGTTTAGGAGTGACCCCGGCGGAGCAGTTCTTC. Translated, it gives CASSLGVTPAEQFF.

This chain uses TRBV12-3 or TRBV12-4 with TRBJ2-3; 8 bases are a match to TRBD1. The CDR3 consists of 18 residues. The V and J ends lost 4 bases and 1 base, in that order; junction bases with no gene match: 13. CDR3 nucleotides: TGTGCCAGCAGTTCACCCGGGACAGGAAAATGGGGCACAGATACGCAGTATTTT. It specifies CASSSPGTGKWGTDTQYF.

This clonotype was seen repeatedly, ten times or more. The chain couples TRBV3-1 to TRBJ1-5; the D is unclear. The CDR3 has 13 residues. The V and J ends lost 3 bases and 7 bases respectively, with 10 bases between them. Looked up from germline, CDR1 is LGHDT and CDR2 is YNNKEL (reference sequence). The CDR3 coding sequence is TGTGCCAGCAGCCAGGGTGGAGGGCAGCCCCAGCATTTT. Translated, it gives CASSQGGGQPQHF.

This clonotype was recorded many times. This sequence joins TRBV6-2 or TRBV6-3 and TRBJ1-2, with 7 nucleotides matching TRBD1. The CDR3 totals 15 residues. Germline CDR1 MNHEY, CDR2 SVGEGT. V lost 0 bases, J lost 8 bases, and 9 bases stayed unmatched. The CDR3 sequence is CASSYSANHRGGYTF. The CDR3 DNA reads as TGTGCCAGCAGTTACTCTGCCAATCACAGGGGAGGCTACACCTTC.

V is TRBV10-3 and J is TRBJ2-1, with 7 bases that match TRBD2. Germline V CDR1 and CDR2: ENHRY, SYGVKD. The CDR3 contains 16 residues. V lost 5 bases, J lost 0 bases, and 7 bases stayed unmatched. The CDR3 coding sequence is TGTGCCATCAGTTATACTAGCGCCAGCTCCTACAATGAGCAGTTCTTC. Residues: CAISYTSASSYNEQFF.

The chain combines TRBV14 with TRBJ2-5; D is possibly TRBD1 or TRBD2 (5 bases each). Trimming cost V 4 bases and J 4 bases, with 16 bases left between them. This CDR3 has 15 amino acids. CDR1 is SGHDN, CDR2 FVKESK, per germline. The CDR3 DNA follows: TGTGCCAGCAGCCGAGGGGTCACATCCCGAGAGACCCAGTACTTC. This sequence encodes CASSRGVTSRETQYF.

This clonotype was detected only a few times. CDR3 DNA sequence: TGTGCCACCAGTGAAGGGACCCACGATACGCAGTATTTT. Residues: CATSEGTHDTQYF. The V gene is TRBV24-1, the J gene TRBJ2-3, with D perhaps being TRBD1 or TRBD2 (5 bases each). The CDR3 length is 13 residues. Trimming stripped 4 bases from V and 6 bases from J, with 10 bases between. The germline V gene has CDR1 KGHDR and CDR2 SFDVKD.

This clonotype was counted a few times. This chain joins TRBV7-9 and TRBJ2-1; 7 positions agree with TRBD1. CDR1 and CDR2 from the germline V gene are SEHNR and FQNEAQ (reference sequence). This CDR3 has 16 residues. J was trimmed by 6 bases and V by 5 bases; bases with no gene match: 13. The CDR3 protein is CASSTPGGHSPNEQFF. For the CDR3, the DNA is TGTGCCAGCAGCACCCCAGGGGGACACTCACCCAATGAGCAGTTCTTC.

This clonotype was picked up a small number of times. The rearrangement links TRBV7-9 to TRBJ2-3, with 12 bases aligning to TRBD1. J was trimmed by 3 bases and V by 1 base; bases with no gene match: 2. Per germline, CDR1 SEHNR and CDR2 FQNEAQ (reference sequence). The CDR3 length is 16 residues. CDR3 loop: CASSLGDRGQTDTQYF. The CDR3 nucleotides are TGTGCCAGCAGCTTAGGGGACAGGGGGCAAACAGATACGCAGTATTTT.

This clonotype has at least ten counts. This rearrangement joins TRBV7-2 to TRBJ1-3; D remains unclear. Trimming removed 6 bases at V and 0 bases at J, with 6 bases between. The CDR3 contains 13 residues. Per the germline V gene, CDR1 is SGHTA and CDR2 is FQGNSA. CDR3 DNA sequence: TGTGCCAGCAGTTCTGACTCTGGAAACACCATATATTTT. Protein: CASSSDSGNTIYF.